The rows below give T cell receptor beta chains drawn from one sample of a study of blood T cell repertoires in COVID-19. The protocol was immunoSEQ multiplex PCR, while the TCRdb copy is restricted to in-frame clones and leaves out a portion. The sample yields roughly 410,000 clones, approximately 87% seen once. The sample taken for sequencing was peripheral blood. Receptor source: a woman aged 55-69 years with COVID-19, enrolled during active disease. The CDR3 runs from the conserved cysteine through the conserved F or W. A D gene is named only where the DNA matches it firmly. Not all rows give a size; the values are once, few, many and, for expanded clones, a class.

j_call v_call clone_size d_call cdr3_nt cdr3_aa
TRBJ2-7 TRBV6-5 few TRBD1 TGTGCCAGCGGGGACAGGGGGCTTCACGAGCAGTACTTC CASGDRGLHEQYF
TRBJ1-1 TRBV5-1 once . TGCGCCAGCAGCTTGCCCAGGGTGAACACGGAAGCTTTCTTT CASSLPRVNTEAFF
TRBJ1-5 TRBV2 . . TGTGCCAGCAGTGAAGCTTTCGGCAATCAGCCCCAGCATTTT CASSEAFGNQPQHF
TRBJ2-5 TRBV7-3 . . TGTGCCAGCAGCCCACCGGGGCAAGAGACCCAGTACTTC CASSPPGQETQYF
TRBJ2-1 TRBV6-2/TRBV6-3 . TRBD2 TGTGCCAGCAGTTACGGAGTAGCGGGGGGCGTCTACAATGAGCAGTTCTTC CASSYGVAGGVYNEQFF
TRBJ1-2 TRBV2 . . TGTGCCAGCAGAGTAACAGGGTTTTATGGCTACACCTTC CASRVTGFYGYTF
TRBJ2-7 TRBV27 . TRBD1 TGTGCCAGCAGTTTAGGGACAGGGGGACACGAGCAGTACTTC CASSLGTGGHEQYF
TRBJ1-6 TRBV30 . TRBD1 TGTGCCTGGAGGCCCGGGACAGTAGCTTCACCCCTCCACTTT CAWRPGTVASPLHF
TRBJ2-3 TRBV5-6 . TRBD2 TGTGCCAGCACCCAGGGACTAGCCGGCGATACGCAGTATTTT CASTQGLAGDTQYF
TRBJ2-7 TRBV5-8 once TRBD1 TGTGCCAGCAGGAGGACAGGGGGGTACGAGCAGTACTTC CASRRTGGYEQYF
TRBJ1-5 TRBV27 few . TGTGCCAGCAGTCCCGGGGCAGGGGTTTTCGGTCAGCCCCAGCATTTT CASSPGAGVFGQPQHF
TRBJ2-3 TRBV15 . TRBD2 TGTGCCACCAGCAGTGGGACTAGCGGGGGGACAGATACGCAGTATTTT CATSSGTSGGTDTQYF
TRBJ2-1 TRBV6-1 . TRBD2 TGTGCCAGCAGTGAAGATCCCTGGCTAGCGGGGGCCCGCTCCTACAATGAGCAGTTCTTC CASSEDPWLAGARSYNEQFF
TRBJ1-2 TRBV6-5 . TRBD1 TGTGCCAGCAGGGGCCAAGACAGGGTCCATGGCTACACCTTC CASRGQDRVHGYTF
TRBJ2-1 TRBV7-3 . TRBD2 TGTGCCAGCAGCTTAAGGGGACTAGCTACGAATGAGCAGTTCTTC CASSLRGLATNEQFF
TRBJ1-4 TRBV5-8 . . TGTGCCAGCAGCCCAGGGTCGCCCAATGAAAAACTGTTTTTT CASSPGSPNEKLFF
TRBJ2-3 TRBV3-1/TRBV3-2 . . TGTGCCAGCAGCCCCCGGTTGGATACGCAGTATTTT CASSPRLDTQYF
TRBJ1-1 TRBV27 . . TGTGCCAGCAGTCTCTCAGAAGACACTGAAGCTTTCTTT CASSLSEDTEAFF
TRBJ1-2 TRBV2 . . TGTGCCAGCAGTTGGGGGGTCCTACCGGACTATGGCTACACCTTC CASSWGVLPDYGYTF
TRBJ2-3 TRBV24-1 . TRBD1 TGTGCCACCAGGGAACAGGGGGCGCAGGGCACAGATACGCAGTATTTT CATREQGAQGTDTQYF
TRBJ2-1 TRBV2 . . TGTGCCAGGAGCCCGGGGGGCCGGAATGAGCAGTTCTTC CARSPGGRNEQFF
TRBJ2-2 TRBV7-6 . . TGTGCCAGCAGCTTAGATCGCGGGTTTTTCGCGAACACCGGGGAGCTGTTTTTT CASSLDRGFFANTGELFF
TRBJ2-3 TRBV9 once TRBD2 TGTGCCAGCAGCGTAGGCACTAGCGGGGGGCAAGATACGCAGTATTTT CASSVGTSGGQDTQYF
TRBJ1-1 TRBV5-1 . . TGCGCCAGCAGCTTGGTTATTTCTCAGGGGAGCGATGGGGCTTTCTTT CASSLVISQGSDGAFF
TRBJ2-3 TRBV7-9 . TRBD2 TGTGCCAGCAGCTTAGAACTAGCGGGGAAGTATACGCAGTATTTT CASSLELAGKYTQYF
TRBJ2-6 TRBV7-8 . TRBD2 TGTGCCAGCAGCCCCCTCGCGGGGGGGCAGTCTGGGGCCAACGTCCTGACTTTC CASSPLAGGQSGANVLTF
TRBJ1-1 TRBV29-1 . . TGCAGCGGCGACAGGAGTAACACTGAAGCTTTCTTT CSGDRSNTEAFF
TRBJ1-5 TRBV20-1 . TRBD1 TGCAGTGCTAGTGTTTATTTCGGGACAGGCTATCAGCCCCAGCATTTT CSASVYFGTGYQPQHF
TRBJ2-1 TRBV2 . TRBD2 TGTGCCAGCAGCGGGACTAGCGGGGGGGGTCCTAAACTTTACAAGGCTTACAATGAGCAGTTCTTC CASSGTSGGGPKLYKAYNEQFF
TRBJ1-2 TRBV28 . TRBD1 TGTGCCAGCAGCCAAACCAGACAGGGGTATGCCTCCTATGGCTACACCTTC CASSQTRQGYASYGYTF
TRBJ2-7 TRBV10-3 . . TGTGCCATCAGTGAGTCTCGGGATCGGTCCTACGAGCAGTACTTC CAISESRDRSYEQYF
TRBJ1-2 TRBV9 . . TGTGCCAGCAGCGTAGGGGGAGGCAGGGTCGATGGCTACACCTTC CASSVGGGRVDGYTF
TRBJ1-2 TRBV10-3 . TRBD1 TGTGCCATCTCAGGGACAGGGGGCGGCGGCTACACCTTC CAISGTGGGGYTF
TRBJ1-2 TRBV1 . . TGCACCAGCACCATCGGACAGCACAACTATGGCTACACCTTC CTSTIGQHNYGYTF
TRBJ1-4 TRBV28 . . TGTGCCAGCACCTCCGGGGGGACCGGTCGGGAAAAACTGTTTTTT CASTSGGTGREKLFF
TRBJ1-1 TRBV3-1/TRBV3-2 . . TGTGCCAGCAGCTCGACAGGCATAACTGAAGCTTTCTTT CASSSTGITEAFF
TRBJ2-5 TRBV2 . TRBD1 TGTGCCAGCAGGGGCCAGGCGGGACAGGGTGGACAGACCCAGTACTTC CASRGQAGQGGQTQYF
TRBJ1-5 TRBV19 few TRBD1 TGTGCCAGTAGTCCTTTTCCGGGACAGGAAGGTAGGAAGAATCAGCCCCAGCATTTT CASSPFPGQEGRKNQPQHF
TRBJ2-7 TRBV5-6 . . TGTGCCAGCAGCTTGATCGCTCTATCCTACGAGCAGTACTTC CASSLIALSYEQYF
TRBJ1-6 TRBV6-5 . . TGTGCCAGCAGTACCGACAGGTATAATTCACCCCTCCACTTT CASSTDRYNSPLHF
TRBJ1-1 TRBV29-1 . . TGCAGCGCCACTTACTCTGCAGGGGTGGGCACTGAAGCTTTCTTT CSATYSAGVGTEAFF
TRBJ2-7 TRBV3-1/TRBV3-2 once . TGTGCCAGCAGCCCCGGACACACTAACTACGAGCAGTACTTC CASSPGHTNYEQYF
TRBJ2-5 TRBV9 . TRBD2 TGTGCCAGCAGCCCGTCGAGCGGGGGGCCCGAGACCCAGTACTTC CASSPSSGGPETQYF
TRBJ1-3 TRBV5-4 few TRBD1 TGTGCCAGCAGCGCGCCGGGACAGGGAACTGGAAACACCATATATTTT CASSAPGQGTGNTIYF
TRBJ2-2 TRBV7-6 . . TGTGCCAGCAGCCCAAAAGCCAACACCGGGGAGCTGTTTTTT CASSPKANTGELFF
TRBJ2-7 TRBV5-1 . . TGCGCCAGCAGCTCACCTCGAGGCTACGAGCAGTACTTC CASSSPRGYEQYF
TRBJ2-3 TRBV3-1/TRBV3-2 . TRBD2 TGTGCCAGCCTTGGGAAATCTAGCGGGGGAGATACGCAGTATTTT CASLGKSSGGDTQYF
TRBJ1-5 TRBV7-8 . . TGTGCCAGCAGCTTAGAGGCGGGCCCTTTGAGTCAGCCCCAGCATTTT CASSLEAGPLSQPQHF